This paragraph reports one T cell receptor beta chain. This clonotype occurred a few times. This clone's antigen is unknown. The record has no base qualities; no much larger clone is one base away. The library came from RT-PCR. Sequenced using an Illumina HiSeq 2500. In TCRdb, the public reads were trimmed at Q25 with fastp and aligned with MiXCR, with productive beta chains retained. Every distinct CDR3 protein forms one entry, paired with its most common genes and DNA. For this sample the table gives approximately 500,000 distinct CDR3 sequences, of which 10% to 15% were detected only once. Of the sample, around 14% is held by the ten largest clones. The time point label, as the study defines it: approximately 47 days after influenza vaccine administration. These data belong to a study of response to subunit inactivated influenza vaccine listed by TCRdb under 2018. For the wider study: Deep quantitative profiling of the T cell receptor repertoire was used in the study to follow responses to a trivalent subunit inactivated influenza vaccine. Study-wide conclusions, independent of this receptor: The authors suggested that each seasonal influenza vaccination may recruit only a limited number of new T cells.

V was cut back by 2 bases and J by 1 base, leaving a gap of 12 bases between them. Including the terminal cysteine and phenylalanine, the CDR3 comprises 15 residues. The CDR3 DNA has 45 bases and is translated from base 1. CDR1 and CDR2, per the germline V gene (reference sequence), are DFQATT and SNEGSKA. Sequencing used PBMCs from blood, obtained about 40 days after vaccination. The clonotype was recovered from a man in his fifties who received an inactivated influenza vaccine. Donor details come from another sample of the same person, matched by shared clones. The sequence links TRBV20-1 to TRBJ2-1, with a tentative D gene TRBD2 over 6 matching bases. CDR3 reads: CSARTLATSYNEQFF. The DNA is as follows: TGCAGTGCTAGAACACTAGCTACATCCTACAATGAGCAGTTCTTC.